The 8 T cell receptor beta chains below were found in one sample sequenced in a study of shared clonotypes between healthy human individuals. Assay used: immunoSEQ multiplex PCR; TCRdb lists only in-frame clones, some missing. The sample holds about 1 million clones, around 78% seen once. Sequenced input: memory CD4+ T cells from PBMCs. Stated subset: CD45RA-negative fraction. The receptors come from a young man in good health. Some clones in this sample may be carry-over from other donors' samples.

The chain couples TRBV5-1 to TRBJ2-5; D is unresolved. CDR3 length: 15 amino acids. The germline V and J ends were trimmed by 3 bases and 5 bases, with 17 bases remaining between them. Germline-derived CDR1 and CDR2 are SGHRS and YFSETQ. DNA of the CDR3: TGCGCCAGCAGCTCTGTCCCGAATCTGATGGAGACCCAGTACTTC. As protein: CASSSVPNLMETQYF.

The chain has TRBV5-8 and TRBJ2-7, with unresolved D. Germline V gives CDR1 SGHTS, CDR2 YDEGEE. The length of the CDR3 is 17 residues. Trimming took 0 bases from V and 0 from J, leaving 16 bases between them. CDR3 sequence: CASSLGLGRRFSYEQYF. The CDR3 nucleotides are TGTGCCAGCAGCTTGGGATTAGGTAGGCGCTTCTCCTACGAGCAGTACTTC.

The CDR3 reads CAWSGGAYNEQFF. DNA for the CDR3: TGTGCCTGGAGTGGGGGGGCCTACAATGAGCAGTTCTTC. The chain joins TRBV30 to TRBJ2-1, with a weak D call TRBD2 (6 bases). V dropped 1 base and J dropped 2 bases, with 6 bases sitting between them. CDR1 is GTSNPN and CDR2 is SVGIG in the germline V gene (reference sequence). This CDR3 contains 13 residues.

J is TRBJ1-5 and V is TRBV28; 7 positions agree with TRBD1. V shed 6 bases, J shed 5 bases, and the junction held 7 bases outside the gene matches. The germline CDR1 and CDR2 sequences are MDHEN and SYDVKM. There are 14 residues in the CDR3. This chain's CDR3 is CASSYRGNYQPQHF. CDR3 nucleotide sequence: TGTGCCAGCAGCTACAGGGGAAACTATCAGCCCCAGCATTTT. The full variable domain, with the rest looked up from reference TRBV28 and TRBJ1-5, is DVKVTQSSRYLVKRTGEKVFLECVQDMDHENMFWYRQDPGLGLRLIYFSYDVKMKEKGDIPEGYSVSREKKERFSLILESASTNQTSMYLCASSYRGNYQPQHFGDGTRLSIL.

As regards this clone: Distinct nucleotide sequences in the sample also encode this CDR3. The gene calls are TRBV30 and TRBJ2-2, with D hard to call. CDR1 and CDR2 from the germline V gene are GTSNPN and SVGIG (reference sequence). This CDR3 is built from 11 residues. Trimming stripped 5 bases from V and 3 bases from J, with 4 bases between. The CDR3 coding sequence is TGTGCCTGGTCGGACACCGGGGAGCTGTTTTTT. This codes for CAWSDTGELFF.

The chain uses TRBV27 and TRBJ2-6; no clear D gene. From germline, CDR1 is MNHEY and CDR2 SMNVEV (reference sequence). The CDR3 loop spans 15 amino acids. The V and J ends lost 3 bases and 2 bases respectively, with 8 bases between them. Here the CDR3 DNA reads TGTGCCAGCAGTTTTAGCTACGCTGGGGCCAACGTCCTGACTTTC. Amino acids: CASSFSYAGANVLTF.

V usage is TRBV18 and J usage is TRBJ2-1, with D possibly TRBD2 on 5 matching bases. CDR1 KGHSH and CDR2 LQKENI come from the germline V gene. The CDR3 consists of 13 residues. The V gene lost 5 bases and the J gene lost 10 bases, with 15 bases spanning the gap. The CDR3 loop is CASSSYGSGEQFF. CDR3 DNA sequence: TGTGCCAGCTCATCCTATGGGAGTGGGGAGCAGTTCTTC.

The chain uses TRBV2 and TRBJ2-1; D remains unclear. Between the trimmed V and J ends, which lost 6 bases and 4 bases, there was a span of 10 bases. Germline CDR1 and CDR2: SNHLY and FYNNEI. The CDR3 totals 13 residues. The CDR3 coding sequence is TGTGCCAGCAGATCGGACGGTTACAATGAGCAGTTCTTC. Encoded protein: CASRSDGYNEQFF.